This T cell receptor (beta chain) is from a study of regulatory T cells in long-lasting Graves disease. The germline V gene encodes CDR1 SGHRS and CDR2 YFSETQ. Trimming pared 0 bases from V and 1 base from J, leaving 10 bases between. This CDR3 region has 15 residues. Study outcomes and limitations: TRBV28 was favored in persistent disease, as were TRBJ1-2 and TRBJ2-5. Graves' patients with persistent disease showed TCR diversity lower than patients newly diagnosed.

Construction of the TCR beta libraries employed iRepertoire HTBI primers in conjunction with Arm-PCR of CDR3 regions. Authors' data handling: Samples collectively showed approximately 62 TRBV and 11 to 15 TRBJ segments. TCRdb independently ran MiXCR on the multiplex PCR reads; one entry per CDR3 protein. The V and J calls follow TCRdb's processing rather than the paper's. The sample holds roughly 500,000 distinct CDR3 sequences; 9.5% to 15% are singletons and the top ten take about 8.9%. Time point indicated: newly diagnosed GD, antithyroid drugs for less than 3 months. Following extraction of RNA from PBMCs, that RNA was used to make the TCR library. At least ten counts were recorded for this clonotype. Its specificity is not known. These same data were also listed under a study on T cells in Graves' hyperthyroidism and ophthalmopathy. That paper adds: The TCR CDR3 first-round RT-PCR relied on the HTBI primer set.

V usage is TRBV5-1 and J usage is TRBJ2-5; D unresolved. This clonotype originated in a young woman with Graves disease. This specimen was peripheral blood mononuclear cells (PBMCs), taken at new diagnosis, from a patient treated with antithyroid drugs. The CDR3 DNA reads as TGCGCCAGCAGCTTGGGTATAGGGCCCCAAGAGACCCAGTACTTC. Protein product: CASSLGIGPQETQYF. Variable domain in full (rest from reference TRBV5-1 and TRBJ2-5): KAGVTQTPRYLIKTRGQQVTLSCSPISGHRSVSWYQQTPGQGLQFLFEYFSETQRNKGNFPGRFSGRQFSNSRSEMNVSTLELGDSALYLCASSLGIGPQETQYFGPGTRLLVL.